Here is one T cell receptor (beta chain) with its context. Trimming cost V 2 bases and J 7 bases, with 12 bases left between them. The CDR3 covers 13 residues. Germline CDR1 and CDR2: SGDLS and YYNGEE. This specimen comes from a study of cytomegalovirus exposure and HLA in healthy donors. The PCR had 60 Vbeta and 13 Jbeta primers. Assay used: immunoSEQ multiplex PCR; TCRdb lists only in-frame clones, some missing. The table lists 100,000 to 150,000 clones, roughly 75% of them singletons, with around 3% in the top ten. The chain employs TRBV9 and TRBJ1-1; D might be TRBD1 (6 bases). The sample taken for sequencing was PBMCs. The source is a woman between 50 and 59 years old in good health and CMV-seronegative. The CDR3 nucleotides are TGTGCCAGCAGCGTTAGCGGGGGCAGTGAAGCTTTCTTT. Residues: CASSVSGGSEAFF.